This TCR beta chain was documented in a study of cytomegalovirus exposure and HLA in healthy donors. Study details: In a previous analysis, approximately 110 million unique TCR beta sequences were found from approximately 180 million T cells. Study-wide points: In a later analysis, V- and J-gene trimming of beta chains associated with a DCLRE1C missense variant, replicated independently.

It was with 60 Vbeta and 13 Jbeta primers that the PCR ran. Per the original data handling: Later analysis identified 80 million to 90 million unique TCR beta chains, roughly 11 million shared. Produced via immunoSEQ multiplex PCR; TCRdb's table is partial and in-frame only. V, J and clone size derive from that table, while D and trimming were established from the DNA sequence. The sample includes some 120,000 clones, about 76% of them seen just once. To note about this clone: Its antigen is not identified.

Germline assignment: CDR1 LGHNT and CDR2 FRNRAP. The V end lost 4 bases, the J end lost 0 bases, and 9 bases lay between the germline ends. This CDR3 region has 15 residues. The source material was PBMCs. The sequence derives from a woman in her 30s in good health and CMV-seronegative. The rearrangement joins TRBV12-5 to TRBJ2-2; D might be TRBD1 (6 bases). The CDR3 DNA reads TGTGCTAGTGGTTCTGGGGGCCCGAACACCGGGGAGCTGTTTTTT. Translated: CASGSGGPNTGELFF.